These T cell receptor beta chains were read from a single sample in a study of blood T cell repertoires in COVID-19. Measured with immunoSEQ multiplex PCR; TCRdb has only the in-frame clones, and not every one. The repertoire holds approximately 290,000 clones, roughly 86% seen once, with around 10% in the top ten. The specimen was peripheral blood. All receptors derive from a woman in her thirties with COVID-19, enrolled during active disease. Each CDR3 is given with its conserved first and last residue. A D gene is named only where the DNA matches it firmly. For some rows the clone size is stated as once, few or many, or as a class when expanded; others skip it.

TRBV19	-	TRBJ1-1	-	TGTGCCAGTAGTTCCCGGGGGAGCACTGAAGCTTTCTTT	CASSSRGSTEAFF
TRBV27	once	TRBJ1-1	-	TGTGCCAGCACCTGGGGCGCTGAAGCTTTCTTT	CASTWGAEAFF
TRBV9	-	TRBJ2-7	TRBD2	TGTGCCAGCAGCGTAGGCCTGGGGACTAGCGGAACCTACGAGCAGTACTTC	CASSVGLGTSGTYEQYF
TRBV5-6	many	TRBJ2-5	TRBD1	TGTGCCAGCAGCCGGCCGGGACAGGGAATCGAGACCCAGTACTTC	CASSRPGQGIETQYF
TRBV6-5	once	TRBJ1-4	-	TGTGCCAGCACCCCATCCGGGACTGCGAATGAAAAACTGTTTTTT	CASTPSGTANEKLFF
TRBV12-3/TRBV12-4	-	TRBJ1-2	TRBD1	TGTGCCAGCAGTCTTACAGGGGAGGTAGGCTACACCTTC	CASSLTGEVGYTF
TRBV3-1/TRBV3-2	-	TRBJ1-1	-	TGTGCCAGCCAGAGGGGGACGGTGAACACTGAAGCTTTCTTT	CASQRGTVNTEAFF
TRBV9	-	TRBJ1-2	TRBD1	TGTGCCAGCAGCGCAACGACAGGGTCTGACTATGGCTACACCTTC	CASSATTGSDYGYTF
TRBV15	-	TRBJ2-3	-	TGTGCCACCAGCAGAGAGAGGGAGTCATTGGCGGCCCCCGAGGATACGCAGTATTTT	CATSRERESLAAPEDTQYF
TRBV6-5	-	TRBJ1-3	TRBD1	TGTGCCAGCAGTTACGGCAGGGGGGCAGGAAACACCATATATTTT	CASSYGRGAGNTIYF
TRBV24-1	-	TRBJ2-2	-	TGTGCCACCAGTGATCCCCATGGGAGAACCGGGGAGCTGTTTTTT	CATSDPHGRTGELFF
TRBV7-2	-	TRBJ2-1	-	TGTGCCAGCAGCTTTCAGCGGTACAATGAGCAGTTCTTC	CASSFQRYNEQFF
TRBV29-1	-	TRBJ2-3	-	TGCAGCGTTGGCAATAACAGGGTTGATACGCAGTATTTT	CSVGNNRVDTQYF
TRBV19	-	TRBJ1-3	-	TGTGCCAGTAATATCGGAGTGATGGGGCCTCTATATTTT	CASNIGVMGPLYF
TRBV27	-	TRBJ2-7	-	TGTGCCAGCAGTGCACAGGGCTCTAGCTCCTACGAGCAGTACTTC	CASSAQGSSSYEQYF
TRBV18	few	TRBJ1-1	-	TGTGCCAGCTCACCAGATCGGGGTGCGGGAGCTTTCTTT	CASSPDRGAGAFF
TRBV27	-	TRBJ2-7	-	TGTGCCAGCAGTTTGGGGGCCAAATACGAGCAGTACTTC	CASSLGAKYEQYF
TRBV3-1/TRBV3-2	-	TRBJ2-5	TRBD2	TGTGCCAGCAGCCAAGATCCCCCTAGCGGGGGTCAAGAGACCCAGTACTTC	CASSQDPPSGGQETQYF
TRBV27	-	TRBJ2-3	TRBD2	TGTGCCAGCAGTTTTCGCGGGGGCTTAGCGGGGGGGCCCCCAGATACGCAGTATTTT	CASSFRGGLAGGPPDTQYF
TRBV13	-	TRBJ2-7	TRBD2	TGTGCCAGCAGCTCGAGTCAAGCGGGGGGAAGCTACGAGCAGTACTTC	CASSSSQAGGSYEQYF
TRBV3-1/TRBV3-2	-	TRBJ1-4	TRBD1	TGTGCCAGCAGCCAAGAGGGGGGGACAGGGGTTGAAAAACTGTTTTTT	CASSQEGGTGVEKLFF
TRBV12-3/TRBV12-4	-	TRBJ1-6	TRBD1	TGTGCCAGCAGTTTAGGGGACAGTGTACCCCTCCACTTT	CASSLGDSVPLHF
TRBV15	-	TRBJ2-1	-	TGTGCCACAGTACAGGGTATGCCCTACAATGAGCAGTTCTTC	CATVQGMPYNEQFF
TRBV18	-	TRBJ2-7	TRBD1	TGTGCCAGCTCACAGACGACCGGGACAGGGGATTACGAGCAGTACTTC	CASSQTTGTGDYEQYF
TRBV6-4	once	TRBJ2-3	TRBD2	TGTGCCAGCAGCCTGACTAGCGGGGGCGATACGCAGTATTTT	CASSLTSGGDTQYF
TRBV6-5	-	TRBJ2-3	TRBD2	TGTGCCAGCAGCGTTCTAGCGGGAGACACAGATACGCAGTATTTT	CASSVLAGDTDTQYF
TRBV7-8	-	TRBJ2-5	-	TGTGCCAGCAGCTTAGACTCCGCATTCCAAGAGACCCAGTACTTC	CASSLDSAFQETQYF
TRBV5-1	-	TRBJ2-5	TRBD2	TGCGCCAGCAGCTTGGGCGGGGGAGTGGGCCAAGAGACCCAGTACTTC	CASSLGGGVGQETQYF